This TCR beta chain originates from a study of cytomegalovirus exposure and HLA in healthy donors. The study's findings and limits: The authors considered a cluster of highly shared sequence variants likely to be a sequencing artifact. Data from an earlier analysis indicated that most TCR beta V segments were productive either about 87% or about 30% of the time. From TCR beta sequences, most subjects' HLA-A and HLA-B alleles were reportedly predicted accurately.

Use of 60 Vbeta and 13 Jbeta primers characterized the PCR. In the study's own analysis: An analysis performed later counted 60 million to 90 million unique TCR beta chains (roughly 11 million of them shared). The table came from immunoSEQ multiplex PCR; TCRdb's copy has only in-frame clones and leaves some out. V and J calls and clone size are those listed in that table; D and trimming were worked out from the DNA. The sample includes under 90,000 clones. Germline V lookup: CDR1 SGHDT, CDR2 YYEEEE. CDR3 length: 15 residues. Trimming left V 0 bases short and J 3 bases short, with 9 bases between. About this clone: Its antigen remains unidentified.

The origin of this receptor is a female donor in good health and CMV-seropositive. This sequence joins TRBV5-6 and TRBJ1-4; perhaps TRBD1 as D (5 bases). Material: PBMCs. The DNA of the CDR3 is TGTGCCAGCAGCTTGGGCGGCAGGGCTAATGAAAAACTGTTTTTT. It codes for CASSLGGRANEKLFF.